A selection of T cell receptor beta chains follows, all from one sample in a study of Graves' ophthalmopathy and Graves' hyperthyroidism. MiXCR, applied by TCRdb to the multiplex PCR reads, yields one record per CDR3 protein. Found here are 650,000 to 800,000 distinct CDR3 sequences, over 40% of them singletons; the top ten hold more than 2.5%. The sequenced material came from peripheral blood. The receptors shown here come from an adult man with Graves' ophthalmopathy. Each CDR3 is given with its conserved first and last residue. The D gene is left open where the match is weak. Part of the rows lack a size; the others show once, few, many or a class for expanded clones.

V gene	D gene	J gene	clone size	CDR3 DNA	CDR3 protein
TRBV14	.	TRBJ1-4	.	TGTGCCAGCAGCCAAGGTGGGCCTGAGGAAAAACTGTTTTTT	CASSQGGPEEKLFF
TRBV30	TRBD1	TRBJ2-7	few	TGTGCCTGGAGTCGGACAGGGGGCTACGAGCAGTACTTC	CAWSRTGGYEQYF
TRBV18	.	TRBJ2-5	few	TGTGCCAGCTCACCACCACAAAAGGGGACCCAGTACTTC	CASSPPQKGTQYF
TRBV20-1	.	TRBJ2-7	.	TGCAGTGCTAGAGATACAGAAAACTACGAGCAGTACTTC	CSARDTENYEQYF
TRBV24-1	.	TRBJ2-5	many	.	CATSDLERETQYF
TRBV7-6	TRBD2	TRBJ2-2	.	TGTGCCAGCAGCCAAGATGTGGTAGCGGGGCTTTACACCGGGGAGCTGTTTTTT	CASSQDVVAGLYTGELFF
TRBV7-2	TRBD2	TRBJ2-2	few	TGTGCCAGCAGCTTATTCGGGGGGGCGACCGGGGAGCTGTTTTTT	CASSLFGGATGELFF
TRBV25-1	TRBD1	TRBJ1-2	once	TGTGCCAGCAGTGAACGGGGGACAGGGAGCTACACCTTC	CASSERGTGSYTF
TRBV2	TRBD1	TRBJ1-1	.	TGTGCCAGCAGCCCGGGACAGAAGAATGAAGCTTTCTTT	CASSPGQKNEAFF
TRBV3-1	TRBD1	TRBJ1-1	many	TGTGCCAGCAGCCAAGAAGAGGGGGCAGCTTTCTTT	CASSQEEGAAFF
TRBV20-1	.	TRBJ2-5	many	TGCAGTGCTAGAGATGGGTCCGACCAAGAGACCCAGTACTTC	CSARDGSDQETQYF
TRBV29-1	TRBD1	TRBJ1-2	.	TGCAGCGCAGGGACAGGGGGCGCAGGAGGTGCCTATGGCTACACCTTC	CSAGTGGAGGAYGYTF
TRBV4-1	TRBD1	TRBJ1-1	.	TGCGCCAGCAGCCAATTTGACAGGGAATTAATGAACACTGAAGCTTTCTTT	CASSQFDRELMNTEAFF
TRBV7-8	.	TRBJ1-3	.	TGTGCCAGCAGCCCTCAGAAGCACTCTGGAAACACCATATATTTT	CASSPQKHSGNTIYF
TRBV7-7	.	TRBJ2-7	.	TGTGCCAGCAGTACATATGGAAGTGATGAAACCTACGAGCAGTACTTC	CASSTYGSDETYEQYF
TRBV7-9	.	TRBJ2-5	many	TGTGCCAGCAGAGTTGACACCACGCAAGAGACCCAGTACTTC	CASRVDTTQETQYF
TRBV19	.	TRBJ1-5	many	TGTGCCAGTAGTGGGACGAACGGTGGGCCCCAGCATTTT	CASSGTNGGPQHF
TRBV25-1	.	TRBJ2-7	.	TGTGCCAGCAGTGTCCCAGGACGCCACCCGAAGCAGTACTTC	CASSVPGRHPKQYF
TRBV10-3	.	TRBJ1-1	few	TGTGCCAGCAGCCAAGGGGGGCGGCACACTGAAGCTTTCTTT	CASSQGGRHTEAFF
TRBV25-1	.	TRBJ2-7	many	TGTGCCAGCAGTGCTCCCCTGGGATCCTCGGGGGTTTTAGAGCAGTACTTC	CASSAPLGSSGVLEQYF
TRBV14	.	TRBJ2-2	many	TGTGCCAGCAGCCCCAACATGCACACCGGGGAGCTGTTTTTT	CASSPNMHTGELFF
TRBV9	TRBD1	TRBJ2-7	.	TGTGCCAGCAGCATGGGGACAGGGGTGGAGGTGTACGAGCAGTACTTC	CASSMGTGVEVYEQYF
TRBV6-5	.	TRBJ2-5	few	TGTGCCAGCACAGGGAACCAAGAGACCCAGTACTTC	CASTGNQETQYF
TRBV24-1	.	TRBJ1-1	once	TGTGCCAGCTCACCACTCGGGTTCGGCACTGAAGCTTTCTTT	CASSPLGFGTEAFF
TRBV29-1	.	TRBJ1-1	.	TGCAGCGTTGTGGGACCCCGGGGAGCTTTCTTT	CSVVGPRGAFF
TRBV19	.	TRBJ1-2	.	TGTGCCAGTAGTCCCCTCAGGACCCTTGGCTATGGCTACACCTTC	CASSPLRTLGYGYTF
TRBV6-6	TRBD2	TRBJ2-5	many	TGTGCCAGCAGTGACCTGACTAGCCGGGAGACCCAGTACTTC	CASSDLTSRETQYF
TRBV5-5	.	TRBJ2-7	.	TGCGCCAGCAGCGCGGGGGCCCGATCTTACGAGCAGTACTTC	CASSAGARSYEQYF
TRBV7-9	.	TRBJ1-2	many	TGTGCCAGCAGCCCGGTGACAGTCGCGGGCTACACCTTC	CASSPVTVAGYTF
TRBV10-3	.	TRBJ1-3	many	TGTGCCATCAGTCACAACCCAGGGGATCCTGGAAACACCATATATTTT	CAISHNPGDPGNTIYF
TRBV24-1	.	TRBJ1-2	.	TGTGCCACCAGTGATGGACGGGTGTACTATGGCTACACCTTC	CATSDGRVYYGYTF
TRBV9	TRBD2	TRBJ2-5	once	TGTGCCAGCGCGACACGACTAGCCGTGGACCAAGAGACCCAGTACTTC	CASATRLAVDQETQYF
TRBV11-2	.	TRBJ1-2	.	TGTGCCAGCAGCTTAGACCCATGGGGGACGGGTGGCTACACCTTC	CASSLDPWGTGGYTF
TRBV6-5	TRBD1	TRBJ1-2	few	TGTGCCAGCAATTCAGGGGGCTCAGGGTACTATGGCTACACCTTC	CASNSGGSGYYGYTF
TRBV20-1	.	TRBJ2-5	many	TGCAGTGCTAAACGAGAGACCCAGTACTTC	CSAKRETQYF
TRBV29-1	.	TRBJ2-5	.	TGCAGTCAATTCCCCGGGACGAACGAGGAGACCCAGTACTTC	CSQFPGTNEETQYF
TRBV6-4	.	TRBJ1-1	.	TGTGCCAGCAGTGAACGGCAGAACACTGAAGCTTTCTTT	CASSERQNTEAFF
TRBV7-9	TRBD2	TRBJ2-7	few	TGTGCCAGCAGCCAAGTCCAGCGGGGGTTCTACGAGCAGTACTTC	CASSQVQRGFYEQYF
TRBV25-1	.	TRBJ2-5	many	TGTGCCAGCAGTGAAGCAAAGACAGTGTACCAAGAGACCCAGTACTTC	CASSEAKTVYQETQYF
TRBV7-2	TRBD2	TRBJ2-7	.	TGTGCCAGCAGCTGGGAGACTAGCGGGGTTGCCTACGAGCAGTACTTC	CASSWETSGVAYEQYF
TRBV20-1	TRBD2	TRBJ2-7	.	TGCAGTGCTAGAGATCGCGGGCTAGCGGGAGCTTTTGAGCAGTACTTC	CSARDRGLAGAFEQYF
TRBV2	.	TRBJ2-1	many	TGTGCCAGCAGTGATATCCCCCTAGGGTCCTACAATGAGCAGTTCTTC	CASSDIPLGSYNEQFF
TRBV11-2	.	TRBJ1-5	.	TGTGCCAGCAGTCCTCAGGGGAGAAGCAATCAGCCCCAGCATTTT	CASSPQGRSNQPQHF
TRBV20-1	.	TRBJ1-1	.	TGCAGTGCGCCCAGGCCTCAGGTGGCTGAAGCTTTCTTT	CSAPRPQVAEAFF
TRBV6-5	.	TRBJ2-2	few	TGTGCCAGCAGTTACTTGGACAGAAACACCGGGGAGCTGTTTTTT	CASSYLDRNTGELFF
TRBV11-3	.	TRBJ1-6	.	TGTGCCAGCAGCCAAGCCGGTCAGAGGTCCTATAATTCACCCCTCCACTTT	CASSQAGQRSYNSPLHF
TRBV20-1	.	TRBJ1-1	many	TGCAGTGCTAGCCGCCCGGGGGGTTTGGGTGAAGCTTTCTTT	CSASRPGGLGEAFF
TRBV7-2	.	TRBJ1-4	many	TGTGCCAGCAGCTTAGGGTGGACTGAGGGTGAAAAACTGTTTTTT	CASSLGWTEGEKLFF